This TCR beta chain emerged from a study of OX40 agonist ivuxolimab in advanced cancers. Looking at the study overall: The mean age was approximately 60 years, ranging from about 20 to 90, with about 87% of participants male. Of the participants, around 39% had some prior anti-PD-1, anti-PD-L1 or anti-CTLA-4 therapy, which was allowed.

This clone was detected once. Its cognate antigen is unknown. The protocol was immunoSEQ multiplex PCR, while the TCRdb copy is restricted to in-frame clones and leaves out a portion. The sample records more than 70,000 clones, 65% to 90% being singletons. Study results and caveats: The average count of expanded clones was higher among CD8+ T cells than among CD4+.

Excluded were patients having autoimmune disease history or systemic immunosuppression. The ends were cut back, 5 bases at V and 4 bases at J, with 19 bases in the middle. This CDR3 is 16 amino acids long. Germline V gene lookup returns CDR1 SGHNT and CDR2 YYREEE (reference sequence). The starting material was CD4+ or CD8+ T cells sorted from blood, obtained in a trial of the OX40 agonist ivuxolimab. The clonotype was recovered from an adult with an advanced solid tumor such as melanoma, head and neck, liver or kidney cancer. The chain is built from TRBV5-4 and TRBJ1-5; tentative D call: TRBD1 (6 bases). The CDR3 spells CASRPSDRRGNQPQHF. For the CDR3, the DNA is TGTGCCAGCAGGCCCTCCGACAGGAGAGGAAATCAGCCCCAGCATTTT.